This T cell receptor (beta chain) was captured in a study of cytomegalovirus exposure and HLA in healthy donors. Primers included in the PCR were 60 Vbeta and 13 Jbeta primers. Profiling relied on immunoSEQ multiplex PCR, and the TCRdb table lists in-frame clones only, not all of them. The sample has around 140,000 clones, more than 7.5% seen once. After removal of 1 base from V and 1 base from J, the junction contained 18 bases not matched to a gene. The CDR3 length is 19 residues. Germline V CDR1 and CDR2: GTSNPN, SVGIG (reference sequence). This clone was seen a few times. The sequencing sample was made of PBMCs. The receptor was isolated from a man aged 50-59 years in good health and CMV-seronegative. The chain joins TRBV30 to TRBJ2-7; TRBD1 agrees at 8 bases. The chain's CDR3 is CAWSAGWELQGVQSYEQYF. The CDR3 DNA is TGTGCCTGGAGTGCAGGATGGGAGTTACAGGGGGTCCAATCCTACGAGCAGTACTTC.